This passage covers 25 T cell receptor beta chains from one sample sequenced in a study of blood T cell repertoires in COVID-19. TCRdb keeps only in-frame clones here, not all; method: immunoSEQ multiplex PCR. The sample lists over 200,000 clones; roughly 87% were seen once. The sample taken for sequencing was PBMCs or T cells enriched from blood (not recorded which). These receptors originate from a man in his late teens or twenties with acute COVID-19.

This clone turned up a few times. This chain joins TRBV2 and TRBJ1-4, with D unclear. The germline V and J ends were trimmed by 3 bases and 5 bases, with 10 bases remaining between them. Germline CDR1 and CDR2: SNHLY and FYNNEI. The CDR3 consists of 14 residues. The CDR3 DNA follows: TGTGCCAGCAGTGACGGCAGGAACAATGAAAAACTGTTTTTT. It is translated as CASSDGRNNEKLFF.

This clone was picked up one time. The chain is built from TRBV27 and TRBJ1-5, with D possibly TRBD1 on 5 matching bases. Germline V gene sequence: CDR1 MNHEY, CDR2 SMNVEV (reference sequence). V was pared by 3 bases and J by 6 bases, with 12 bases between. The CDR3 covers 14 residues. DNA for the CDR3: TGTGCCAGCAGTTTGGGAGGGGTAGGTCAGCCCCAGCATTTT. Protein: CASSLGGVGQPQHF.

For the CDR3, the DNA is TGTGCCTGGAGTCTTCCGGGAGCCTCGAATGAAAAACTGTTTTTT. It is translated as CAWSLPGASNEKLFF. The chain couples TRBV30 to TRBJ1-4; D unclear. With 2 bases removed from V and 5 bases from J, the gap between germline ends came to 15 bases. There are 15 residues in the CDR3. CDR1 GTSNPN and CDR2 SVGIG come from the germline V gene (reference sequence).

This rearrangement joins TRBV3-1 (or the pseudogene TRBV3-2) to TRBJ2-1; 8 nucleotides align to TRBD2. This CDR3 region has 18 residues. The V and J ends lost 1 base and 1 base, in that order; junction bases with no gene match: 9. Germline CDR1 LGHDT, CDR2 YNNKEL (reference sequence). Written as DNA, the CDR3 is TGTGCCAGCAGCCAAGGGGATACTAGCGGCGTATCCTACAATGAGCAGTTCTTC. It is translated as CASSQGDTSGVSYNEQFF.

The chain couples TRBV20-1 to TRBJ2-7, with 7 bases matching TRBD1. CDR1 is DFQATT, CDR2 SNEGSKA, per germline (reference sequence). The V and J ends lost 3 bases and 5 bases, in that order; junction bases with no gene match: 13. The CDR3 runs 15 residues. The CDR3 bases are TGCAGTGCTAGTCATCTTCTGAGACAGGGTAACGAGCAGTACTTC. This gives the protein CSASHLLRQGNEQYF.

In its sample, this clone was seen once. The chain employs TRBV18 and TRBJ2-7, with 8 bases matching TRBD1. V shed 5 bases, J shed 3 bases, and the junction held 6 bases outside the gene matches. Looked up from germline, CDR1 is KGHSH and CDR2 is LQKENI. The CDR3 extends over 14 amino acids. The CDR3 reads CASSSTGADYEQYF. The CDR3 DNA is TGTGCCAGCTCATCGACAGGGGCCGACTACGAGCAGTACTTC. Complete variable domain (other parts from reference TRBV18 and TRBJ2-7): NAGVMQNPRHLVRRRGQEARLRCSPMKGHSHVYWYRQLPEEGLKFMVYLQKENIIDESGMPKERFSAEFPKEGPSILRIQQVVRGDSAAYFCASSSTGADYEQYFGPGTRLTVT.

V gene TRBV4-1 combines with J gene TRBJ1-1; D may be TRBD1 (5 bases). The CDR3 has 15 residues. The V end was cut by 1 base, the J end by 4 bases, with 13 bases between. Per germline, CDR1 MGHRA and CDR2 YSYEKL. DNA of the CDR3: TGCGCCAGCAGCCAAGTGGGGGGATCTGGCACTGAAGCTTTCTTT. It specifies CASSQVGGSGTEAFF.

The chain recombines TRBV6-5 with TRBJ2-5; no reliable D call. Germline lookup yields CDR1 MNHEY and CDR2 SVGAGI. This CDR3 has 15 residues. Trimming took off 0 bases at V and 2 bases at J, with 10 bases between the two ends. CDR3 bases: TGTGCCAGCAGTTACTCGAGGCCAGAACAAGAGACCCAGTACTTC. Its translation: CASSYSRPEQETQYF.

CDR3: CASTSRVETEAFF. CDR3 bases: TGTGCCAGCACCTCCAGGGTTGAAACTGAAGCTTTCTTT. The chain has TRBV2 and TRBJ1-1, with a tentative D call TRBD1 (5 bases). Germline-derived CDR1 and CDR2 are SNHLY and FYNNEI. The V and J ends lost 7 bases and 5 bases respectively, with 14 bases between them. The CDR3 loop spans 13 amino acids.

As concerns this clone: One junction end does not reproduce the germline sequence, and a read error may be involved. This chain links TRBV2 with TRBJ2-1; D is unclear. The CDR3 sequence is 12 residues long. Germline CDR1 reads SNHLY; CDR2 reads FYNNEI. The CDR3 loop is CASGERSNEQFF. Here the CDR3 DNA reads TGTGCCAGCGGTGAGAGGAGCAATGAGCAGTTCTTC.

This clone came up once. The chain joins TRBV12-3 or TRBV12-4 to TRBJ2-1; TRBD2 agrees at 8 bases. The junction had 5 bases not matched to a gene; V was cut back by 4 bases and J by 9 bases. The CDR3 has 13 residues. In DNA form, the CDR3 reads TGTGCCAGCAGTTCAACTAGCGGTGGTGAGCAGTTCTTC. Translation: CASSSTSGGEQFF.

The chain links TRBV23-1 to TRBJ1-4; no clear D gene. TRBV23-1 is treated as an ORF (open reading frame) with a function not yet certain. The CDR3 is 15 residues long. Trimming left V 4 bases short and J 5 bases short, with 14 bases between. The CDR3 sequence: CASSPQTRPNEKLFF. The CDR3 DNA is TGCGCCAGCAGTCCCCAGACTCGGCCAAATGAAAAACTGTTTTTT.

The rearrangement uses TRBV7-9 and TRBJ2-5; TRBD1 is a possible D gene (5 bases). The ends were cut back, 5 bases at V and 2 bases at J, with 18 bases in the middle. The CDR3 extends over 16 amino acids. Germline assignment: CDR1 SEHNR and CDR2 FQNEAQ (reference sequence). CDR3 sequence (DNA): TGTGCCAGCAGCCCGCCGGCCGGACATACTCAAGAGACCCAGTACTTC. It yields the protein CASSPPAGHTQETQYF.

At least ten counts were recorded for this clone. The V and J genes are TRBV9 and TRBJ1-1; no definite D call. The CDR3 length is 17 residues. Germline V lookup: CDR1 SGDLS, CDR2 YYNGEE. V shed 4 bases and J shed 7 bases, with 26 bases lying between them. The CDR3 reads CASSQLSDPGGTHEAFF. Written as DNA, the CDR3 is TGTGCCAGCAGCCAACTTTCGGACCCCGGAGGTACCCATGAAGCTTTCTTT.

This chain joins TRBV4-3 and TRBJ2-3, with TRBD2 identical over 8 bases. Germline CDR1 LGHNA, CDR2 YSLEER. The CDR3 is 19 amino acids. The V gene end was trimmed by 0 bases and the J gene end by 0 bases; junction bases not matched to a gene: 11. The CDR3 spells CASSQDLGISGMSTDTQYF. DNA for the CDR3: TGCGCCAGCAGCCAAGATCTCGGCATTAGCGGGATGAGCACAGATACGCAGTATTTT.

V usage is TRBV6-5 and J usage is TRBJ1-5; D ambiguous. The CDR3 totals 15 residues. Trimming shortened V by 6 bases and J by 2 bases, and 14 bases separated the two germline ends. The germline gives CDR1 MNHEY, CDR2 SVGAGI. Here the CDR3 DNA reads TGTGCCAGCAGAACAGCGGGTGGAGGCAATCAGCCCCAGCATTTT. Translating gives CASRTAGGGNQPQHF.

This clone came up a few times. The chain recombines TRBV5-4 with TRBJ1-1; weak D call: TRBD1 (6 bases). The CDR3 loop spans 14 amino acids. Looked up from germline, CDR1 is SGHNT and CDR2 is YYREEE (reference sequence). With 1 base removed from V and 2 bases from J, the gap between germline ends came to 9 bases. CDR3 coding DNA: TGTGCCAGCAGCTTGAGCAGGGGCAACACTGAAGCTTTCTTT. Encoded protein: CASSLSRGNTEAFF.

This chain connects TRBV5-6 to TRBJ1-5; 8 bases fit TRBD1. V shed 2 bases and J 7 bases; nucleotides not matched to a gene: 5. The CDR3 totals 14 residues. Germline V gene lookup returns CDR1 SGHDT and CDR2 YYEEEE. CDR3 in amino acids: CASSFRGPRQPQHF. The CDR3 DNA reads as TGTGCCAGCAGCTTCAGGGGGCCAAGGCAGCCCCAGCATTTT.

The chain recombines TRBV27 with TRBJ2-7; 9 nucleotides align to TRBD1. The V and J ends lost 7 bases and 5 bases, in that order; junction bases with no gene match: 9. Germline V gene data show CDR1 as MNHEY and CDR2 as SMNVEV (reference sequence). The CDR3 totals 14 residues. The DNA of the CDR3 is TGTGCCAGCACCCCCGGACAGGGGCTAAACGAGCAGTACTTC. Translated: CASTPGQGLNEQYF.

This clone has only one observation. The gene calls are TRBV28 and TRBJ1-1; D gene ambiguous. CDR1 and CDR2 from the germline V gene are MDHEN and SYDVKM. The CDR3 has 16 amino acids. The V end was cut by 3 bases, the J end by 11 bases, with 25 bases between. The chain's CDR3 is CASSFLGMDRSSGAFF. Written as DNA, the CDR3 is TGTGCCAGCAGTTTCTTGGGTATGGATAGGAGCTCTGGGGCTTTCTTT.

The rearrangement links TRBV7-6 to TRBJ1-1; tentative D call: TRBD1 (6 bases). The CDR3 consists of 14 residues. V lost 2 bases and J 4 bases, leaving 11 bases between the germline ends. Per the germline V gene, CDR1 is SGHVS and CDR2 is FNYEAQ. This CDR3 is CASSLRGGGTEAFF. CDR3 nucleotide sequence: TGTGCCAGCAGCTTAAGAGGGGGGGGCACTGAAGCTTTCTTT.

J is TRBJ1-5 and V is TRBV4-1; TRBD1 aligns across 8 bases. The trim removed 1 base at V and 4 bases at J, leaving 6 bases unmatched. This CDR3 has 16 amino acids. Germline CDR1 is MGHRA and CDR2 is YSYEKL. CDR3 in DNA: TGCGCCAGCAGCCAAGTGGGGCAGGGGGCGAATCAGCCCCAGCATTTT. Translating it yields CASSQVGQGANQPQHF.

The genes are TRBV6-1 and TRBJ2-1, with unresolved D. This CDR3 contains 16 residues. Between the trimmed V and J ends, which lost 4 bases and 0 bases, there was a span of 13 bases. Germline lookup yields CDR1 MNHNS and CDR2 SASEGT. CDR3 coding DNA: TGTGCCAGCAGTGGGAGAGCAGCGAGCTCCTACAATGAGCAGTTCTTC. Amino acids: CASSGRAASSYNEQFF.

The rearrangement uses TRBV27 and TRBJ1-2, with 11 bases matching TRBD1. Per the germline V gene, CDR1 is MNHEY and CDR2 is SMNVEV (reference sequence). The CDR3 covers 17 residues. The V gene end was trimmed by 4 bases and the J gene end by 4 bases; junction bases not matched to a gene: 11. In DNA, the CDR3 is TGTGCCAGCAGTTCATCGGGACAGGGGGTCTCAATCTATGGCTACACCTTC. This encodes CASSSSGQGVSIYGYTF.

The chain has TRBV3-1 (or the pseudogene TRBV3-2) and TRBJ1-1; 10 bases line up with TRBD1. The germline CDR1 and CDR2 sequences are LGHDT and YNNKEL (reference sequence). V shed 4 bases, J shed 5 bases, and the junction held 4 bases outside the gene matches. This CDR3 contains 14 residues. The CDR3 sequence: CASSPRDRGTEAFF. CDR3 nucleotide sequence: TGTGCCAGCAGCCCCCGGGACAGGGGTACTGAAGCTTTCTTT.